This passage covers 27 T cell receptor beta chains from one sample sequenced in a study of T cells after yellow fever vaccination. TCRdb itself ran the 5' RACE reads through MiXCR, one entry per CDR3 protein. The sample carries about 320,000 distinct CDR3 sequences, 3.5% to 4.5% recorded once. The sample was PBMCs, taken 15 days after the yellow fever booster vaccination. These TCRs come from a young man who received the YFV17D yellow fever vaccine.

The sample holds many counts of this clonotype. The CDR3 nucleotides are TGTGCCAGCAGCTTAGGGTCTAGCGGGGTCACGAATACGCAGTATTTT. As protein: CASSLGSSGVTNTQYF. The genes are TRBV7-9 and TRBJ2-3, with 9 bases that match TRBD2. V lost 1 base, J lost 7 bases, and 9 bases stayed unmatched. In germline, CDR1 is SEHNR, CDR2 FQNEAQ (reference sequence). The CDR3 is 16 amino acids.

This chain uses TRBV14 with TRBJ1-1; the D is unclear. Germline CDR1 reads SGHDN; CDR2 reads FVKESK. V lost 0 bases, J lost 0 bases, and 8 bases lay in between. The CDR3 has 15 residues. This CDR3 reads CASSQDLGLNTEAFF. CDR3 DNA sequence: TGTGCCAGCAGCCAAGATCTTGGGCTGAACACTGAAGCTTTCTTT.

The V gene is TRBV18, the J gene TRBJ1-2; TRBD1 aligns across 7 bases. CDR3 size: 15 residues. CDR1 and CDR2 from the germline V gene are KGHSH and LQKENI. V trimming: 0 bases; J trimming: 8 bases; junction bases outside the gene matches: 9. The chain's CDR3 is CASSPPVQGRRGYTF. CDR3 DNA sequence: TGTGCCAGCTCACCACCGGTACAGGGGAGGAGAGGCTACACCTTC.

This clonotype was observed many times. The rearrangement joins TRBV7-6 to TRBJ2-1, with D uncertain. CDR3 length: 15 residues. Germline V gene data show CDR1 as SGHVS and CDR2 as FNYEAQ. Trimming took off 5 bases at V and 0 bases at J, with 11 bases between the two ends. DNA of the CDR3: TGTGCCAGCAGCGCCGACCCGAGCTCCTACAATGAGCAGTTCTTC. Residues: CASSADPSSYNEQFF.

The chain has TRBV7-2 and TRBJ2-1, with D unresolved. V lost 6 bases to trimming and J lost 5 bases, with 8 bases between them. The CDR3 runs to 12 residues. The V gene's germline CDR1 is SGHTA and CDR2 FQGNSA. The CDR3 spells CASRGRHNEQFF. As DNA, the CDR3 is TGTGCCAGCAGAGGCCGTCACAATGAGCAGTTCTTC.

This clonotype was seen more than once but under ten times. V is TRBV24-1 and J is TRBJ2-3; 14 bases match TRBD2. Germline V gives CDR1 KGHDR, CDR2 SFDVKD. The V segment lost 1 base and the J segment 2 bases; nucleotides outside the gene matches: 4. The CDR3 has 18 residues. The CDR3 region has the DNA TGTGCCACCAGTGATTTCGGGACTAGCGGGGGATACACAGATACGCAGTATTTT. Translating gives CATSDFGTSGGYTDTQYF.

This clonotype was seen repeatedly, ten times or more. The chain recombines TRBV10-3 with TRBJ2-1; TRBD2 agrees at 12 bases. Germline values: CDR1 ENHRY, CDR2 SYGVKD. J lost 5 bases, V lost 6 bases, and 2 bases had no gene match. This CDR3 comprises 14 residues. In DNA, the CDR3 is TGTGCCATCAGGAGGACTAGCGGGGACAATGAGCAGTTCTTC. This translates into CAIRRTSGDNEQFF.

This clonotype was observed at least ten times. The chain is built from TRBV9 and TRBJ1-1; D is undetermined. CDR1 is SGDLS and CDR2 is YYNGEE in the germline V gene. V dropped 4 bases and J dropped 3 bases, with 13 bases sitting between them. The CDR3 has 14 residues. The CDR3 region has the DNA TGTGCCAGCAGCTCAGGAGGGTGGGACACTGAAGCTTTCTTT. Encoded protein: CASSSGGWDTEAFF.

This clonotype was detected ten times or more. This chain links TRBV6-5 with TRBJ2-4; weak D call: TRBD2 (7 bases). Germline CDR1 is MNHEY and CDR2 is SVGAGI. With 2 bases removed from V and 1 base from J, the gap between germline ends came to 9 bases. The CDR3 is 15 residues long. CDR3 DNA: TGTGCCAGCAGTTACGGGGGGGCGGCCAAAAACATTCAGTACTTC. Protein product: CASSYGGAAKNIQYF.

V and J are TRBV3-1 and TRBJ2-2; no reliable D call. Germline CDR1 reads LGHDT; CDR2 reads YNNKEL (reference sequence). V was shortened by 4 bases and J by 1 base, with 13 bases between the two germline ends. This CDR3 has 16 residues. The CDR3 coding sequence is TGTGCCAGCAGCCGGGTCATCGGAAAGAACACCGGGGAGCTGTTTTTT. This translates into CASSRVIGKNTGELFF. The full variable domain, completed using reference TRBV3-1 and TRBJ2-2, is DTAVSQTPKYLVTQMGNDKSIKCEQNLGHDTMYWYKQDSKKFLKIMFSYNNKELIINETVPNRFSPKSPDKAHLNLHINSLELGDSAVYFCASSRVIGKNTGELFFGEGSRLTVL.

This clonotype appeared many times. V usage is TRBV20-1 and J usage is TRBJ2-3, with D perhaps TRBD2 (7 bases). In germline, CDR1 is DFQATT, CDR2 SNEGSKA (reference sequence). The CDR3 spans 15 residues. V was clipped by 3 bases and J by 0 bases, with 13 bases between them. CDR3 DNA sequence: TGCAGTGCTAGCTTACGGGGGGCTAGCACAGATACGCAGTATTTT. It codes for CSASLRGASTDTQYF.

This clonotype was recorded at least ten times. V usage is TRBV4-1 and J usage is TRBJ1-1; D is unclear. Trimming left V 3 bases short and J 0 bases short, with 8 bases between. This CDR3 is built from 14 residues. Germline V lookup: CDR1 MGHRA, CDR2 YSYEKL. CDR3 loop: CASSQGHVNTEAFF. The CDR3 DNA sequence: TGCGCCAGCAGCCAGGGTCACGTGAACACTGAAGCTTTCTTT.

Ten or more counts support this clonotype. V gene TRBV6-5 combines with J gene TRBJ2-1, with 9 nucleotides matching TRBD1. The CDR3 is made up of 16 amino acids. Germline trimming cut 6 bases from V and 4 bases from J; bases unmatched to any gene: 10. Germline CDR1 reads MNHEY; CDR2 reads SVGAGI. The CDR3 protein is CASRRTTGQGYNEQFF. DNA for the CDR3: TGTGCCAGCAGACGTACGACGGGACAGGGATACAATGAGCAGTTCTTC.

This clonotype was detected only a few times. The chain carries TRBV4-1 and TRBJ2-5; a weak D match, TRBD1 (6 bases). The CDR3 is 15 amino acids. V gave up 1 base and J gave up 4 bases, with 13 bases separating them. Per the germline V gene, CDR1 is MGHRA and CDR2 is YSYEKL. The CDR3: CASSQVQQGLETQYF. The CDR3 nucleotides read TGCGCCAGCAGCCAAGTTCAACAGGGTTTAGAGACCCAGTACTTC.

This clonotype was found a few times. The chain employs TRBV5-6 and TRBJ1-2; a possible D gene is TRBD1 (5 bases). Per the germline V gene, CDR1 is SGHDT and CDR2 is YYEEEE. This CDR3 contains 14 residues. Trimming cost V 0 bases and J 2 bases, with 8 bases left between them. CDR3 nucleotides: TGTGCCAGCAGCTTGGGGGCAGGGAACTATGGCTACACCTTC. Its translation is CASSLGAGNYGYTF. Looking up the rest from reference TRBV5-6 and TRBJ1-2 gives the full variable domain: DAGVTQSPTHLIKTRGQQVTLRCSPKSGHDTVSWYQQALGQGPQFIFQYYEEEERQRGNFPDRFSGHQFPNYSSELNVNALLLGDSALYLCASSLGAGNYGYTFGSGTRLTVV.

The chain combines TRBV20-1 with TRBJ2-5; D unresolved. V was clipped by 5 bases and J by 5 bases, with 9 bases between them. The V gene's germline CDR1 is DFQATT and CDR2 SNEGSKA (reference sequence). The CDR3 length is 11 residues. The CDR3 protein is CSAGALETQYF. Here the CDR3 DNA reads TGCAGTGCTGGCGCTCTGGAGACCCAGTACTTC.

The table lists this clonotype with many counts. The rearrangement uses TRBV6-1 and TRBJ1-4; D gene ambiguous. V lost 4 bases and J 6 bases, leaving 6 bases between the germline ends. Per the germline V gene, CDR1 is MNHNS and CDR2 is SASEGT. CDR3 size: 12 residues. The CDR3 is CASSGMYEKLFF. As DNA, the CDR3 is TGTGCCAGCAGTGGGATGTATGAAAAACTGTTTTTT.

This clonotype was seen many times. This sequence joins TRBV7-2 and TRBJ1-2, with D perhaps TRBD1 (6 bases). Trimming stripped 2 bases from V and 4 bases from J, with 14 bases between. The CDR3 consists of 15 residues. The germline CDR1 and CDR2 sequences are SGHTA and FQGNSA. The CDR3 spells CASSLPQGSVYGYTF. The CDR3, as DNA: TGTGCCAGCAGCTTACCGCAGGGGTCGGTCTATGGCTACACCTTC.

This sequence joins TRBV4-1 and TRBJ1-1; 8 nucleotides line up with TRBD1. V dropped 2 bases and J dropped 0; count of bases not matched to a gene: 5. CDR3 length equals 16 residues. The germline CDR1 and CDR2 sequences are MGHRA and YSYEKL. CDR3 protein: CASSQQGARMNTEAFF. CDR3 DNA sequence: TGCGCCAGCAGCCAACAGGGGGCTAGGATGAACACTGAAGCTTTCTTT.

The CDR3 region is CASSFVPYNEQFF. CDR3 sequence (DNA): TGTGCCAGCAGCTTTGTCCCTTACAATGAGCAGTTCTTC. The gene calls are TRBV7-9 and TRBJ2-1; D unresolved. Germline CDR1 and CDR2: SEHNR and FQNEAQ (reference sequence). The CDR3 extends over 13 amino acids. Trimming took off 3 bases at V and 4 bases at J, with 7 bases between the two ends.

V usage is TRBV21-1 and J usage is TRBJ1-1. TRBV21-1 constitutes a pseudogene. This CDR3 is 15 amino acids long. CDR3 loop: CASRTSEEGDTEAFF. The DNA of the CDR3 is TGTGCCAGCAGGACTTCCGAGGAGGGCGACACTGAAGCTTTCTTT.

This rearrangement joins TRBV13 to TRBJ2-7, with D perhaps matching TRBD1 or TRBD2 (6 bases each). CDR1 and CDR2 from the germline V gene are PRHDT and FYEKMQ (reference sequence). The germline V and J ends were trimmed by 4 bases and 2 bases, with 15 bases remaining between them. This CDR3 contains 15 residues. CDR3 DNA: TGTGCCAGCAGCTCTGACGGGGGCTCAGCCTACGAGCAGTACGTC. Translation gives CASSSDGGSAYEQYV.

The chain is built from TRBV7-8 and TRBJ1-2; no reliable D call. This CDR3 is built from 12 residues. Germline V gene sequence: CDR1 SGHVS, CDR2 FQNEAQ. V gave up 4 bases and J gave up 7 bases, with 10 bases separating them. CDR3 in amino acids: CASSSPRGGYTF. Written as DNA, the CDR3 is TGTGCCAGCAGCTCCCCTCGCGGTGGCTACACCTTC.

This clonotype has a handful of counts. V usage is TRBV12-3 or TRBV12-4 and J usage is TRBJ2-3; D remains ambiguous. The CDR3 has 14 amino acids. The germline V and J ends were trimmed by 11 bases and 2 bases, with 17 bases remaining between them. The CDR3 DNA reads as TGTGCCTCCCGGTCCACCCCCCACACAGATACGCAGTATTTT. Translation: CASRSTPHTDTQYF.

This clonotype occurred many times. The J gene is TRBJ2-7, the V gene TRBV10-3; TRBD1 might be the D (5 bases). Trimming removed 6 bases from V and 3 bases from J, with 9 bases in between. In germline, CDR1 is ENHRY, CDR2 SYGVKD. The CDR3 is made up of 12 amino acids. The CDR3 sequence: CAISDQGYEQYF. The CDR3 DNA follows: TGTGCCATCAGCGACCAGGGCTACGAGCAGTACTTC.

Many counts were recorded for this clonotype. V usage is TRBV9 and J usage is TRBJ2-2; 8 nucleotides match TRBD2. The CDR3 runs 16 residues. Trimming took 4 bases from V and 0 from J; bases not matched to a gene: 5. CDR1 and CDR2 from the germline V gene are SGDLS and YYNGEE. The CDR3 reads CASSHPAGANTGELFF. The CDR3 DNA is TGTGCCAGCAGCCACCCAGCGGGGGCGAACACCGGGGAGCTGTTTTTT.

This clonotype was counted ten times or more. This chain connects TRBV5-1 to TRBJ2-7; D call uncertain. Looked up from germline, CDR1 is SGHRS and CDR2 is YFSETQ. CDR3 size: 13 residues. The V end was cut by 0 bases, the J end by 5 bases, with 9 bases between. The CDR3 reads CASSLARANEQYF. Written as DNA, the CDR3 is TGCGCCAGCAGCTTGGCCCGGGCTAACGAGCAGTACTTC.